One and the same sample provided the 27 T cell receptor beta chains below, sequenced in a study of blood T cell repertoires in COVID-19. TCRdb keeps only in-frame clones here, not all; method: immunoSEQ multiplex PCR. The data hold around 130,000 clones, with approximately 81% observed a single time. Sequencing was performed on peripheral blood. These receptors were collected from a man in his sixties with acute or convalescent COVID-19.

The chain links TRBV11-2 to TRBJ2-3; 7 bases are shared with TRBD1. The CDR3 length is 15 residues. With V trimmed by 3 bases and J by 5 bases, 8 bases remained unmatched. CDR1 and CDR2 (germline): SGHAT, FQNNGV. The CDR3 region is CASSFQGDRGDTQYF. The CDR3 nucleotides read TGTGCCAGCAGCTTTCAGGGGGACAGAGGAGATACGCAGTATTTT.

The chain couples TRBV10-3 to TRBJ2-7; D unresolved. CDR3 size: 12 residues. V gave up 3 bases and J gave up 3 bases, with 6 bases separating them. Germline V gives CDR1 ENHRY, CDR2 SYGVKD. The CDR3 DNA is TGTGCCATCAGTGAAGACATCTACGAGCAGTACTTC. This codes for CAISEDIYEQYF.

CDR3 sequence reads: CASSGLADYNEQFF. In nucleotides, the CDR3 is TGTGCCAGCAGCGGACTAGCGGACTACAATGAGCAGTTCTTC. V usage is TRBV7-9 and J usage is TRBJ2-1; 10 positions match TRBD2. With V trimmed by 5 bases and J by 3 bases, 1 base remained unmatched. The CDR3 extends over 14 amino acids. Germline V gene sequence: CDR1 SEHNR, CDR2 FQNEAQ (reference sequence). The full variable domain, in which reference TRBV7-9 and TRBJ2-1 provide the parts outside the CDR3, is DTGVSQNPRHKITKRGQNVTFRCDPISEHNRLYWYRQTLGQGPEFLTYFQNEAQLEKSRLLSDRFSAERPKGSFSTLEIQRTEQGDSAMYLCASSGLADYNEQFFGPGTRLTVL.

The CDR3 nucleotides are TGTGCCAGCAGTCTTGGGACAGGCTCCTACAATGAGCAGTTCTTC. It yields the protein CASSLGTGSYNEQFF. V usage is TRBV27 and J usage is TRBJ2-1, with 8 bases identical to TRBD1. This CDR3 comprises 15 residues. V lost 5 bases and J lost 0; bases outside the gene matches: 3. The germline V gene has CDR1 MNHEY and CDR2 SMNVEV (reference sequence).

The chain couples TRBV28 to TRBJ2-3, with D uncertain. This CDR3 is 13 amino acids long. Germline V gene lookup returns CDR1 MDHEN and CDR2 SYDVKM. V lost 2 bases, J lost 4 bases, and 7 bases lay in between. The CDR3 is CASSLEAADTQYF. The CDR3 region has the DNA TGTGCCAGCAGTTTAGAAGCCGCAGATACGCAGTATTTT. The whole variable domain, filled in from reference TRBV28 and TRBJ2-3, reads DVKVTQSSRYLVKRTGEKVFLECVQDMDHENMFWYRQDPGLGLRLIYFSYDVKMKEKGDIPEGYSVSREKKERFSLILESASTNQTSMYLCASSLEAADTQYFGPGTRLTVL.

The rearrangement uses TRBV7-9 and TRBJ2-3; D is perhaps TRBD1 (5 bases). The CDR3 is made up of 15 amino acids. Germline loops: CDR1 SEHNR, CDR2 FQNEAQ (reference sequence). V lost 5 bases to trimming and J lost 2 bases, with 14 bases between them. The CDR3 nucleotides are TGTGCCAGCAGCCCCCCCAGACAGCCCACAGATACGCAGTATTTT. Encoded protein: CASSPPRQPTDTQYF. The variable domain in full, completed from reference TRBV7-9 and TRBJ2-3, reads DTGVSQNPRHKITKRGQNVTFRCDPISEHNRLYWYRQTLGQGPEFLTYFQNEAQLEKSRLLSDRFSAERPKGSFSTLEIQRTEQGDSAMYLCASSPPRQPTDTQYFGPGTRLTVL.

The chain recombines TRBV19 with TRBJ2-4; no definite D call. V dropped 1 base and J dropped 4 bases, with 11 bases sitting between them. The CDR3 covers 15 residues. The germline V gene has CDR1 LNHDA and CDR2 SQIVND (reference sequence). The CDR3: CASSIGMGLKNIQYF. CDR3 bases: TGTGCCAGTAGTATAGGGATGGGCTTAAAAAACATTCAGTACTTC.

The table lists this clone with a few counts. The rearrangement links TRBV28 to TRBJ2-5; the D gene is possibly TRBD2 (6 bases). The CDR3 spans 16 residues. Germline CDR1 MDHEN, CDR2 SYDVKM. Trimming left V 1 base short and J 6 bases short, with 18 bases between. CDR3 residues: CASSLYPPEGQKTQYF. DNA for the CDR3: TGTGCCAGCAGTTTATACCCTCCGGAGGGCCAGAAGACCCAGTACTTC.

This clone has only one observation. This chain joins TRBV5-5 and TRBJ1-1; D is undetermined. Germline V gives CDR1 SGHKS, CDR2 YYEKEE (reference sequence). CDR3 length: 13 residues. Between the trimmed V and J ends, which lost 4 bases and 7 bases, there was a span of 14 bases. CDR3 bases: TGTGCCAGCAGCCCCGGCCGGGGTTATGAAGCTTTCTTT. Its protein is CASSPGRGYEAFF.

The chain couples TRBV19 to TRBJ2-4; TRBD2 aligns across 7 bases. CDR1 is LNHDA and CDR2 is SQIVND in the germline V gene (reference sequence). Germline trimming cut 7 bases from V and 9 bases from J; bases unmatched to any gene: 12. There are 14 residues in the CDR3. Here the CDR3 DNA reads TGTGCCAGTACCCCGGGGGGACTGGAGGGCATTCAGTACTTC. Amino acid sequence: CASTPGGLEGIQYF. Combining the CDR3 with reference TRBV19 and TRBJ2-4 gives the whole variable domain DGGITQSPKYLFRKEGQNVTLSCEQNLNHDAMYWYRQDPGQGLRLIYYSQIVNDFQKGDIAEGYSVSREKKESFPLTVTSAQKNPTAFYLCASTPGGLEGIQYFGAGTRLSVL.

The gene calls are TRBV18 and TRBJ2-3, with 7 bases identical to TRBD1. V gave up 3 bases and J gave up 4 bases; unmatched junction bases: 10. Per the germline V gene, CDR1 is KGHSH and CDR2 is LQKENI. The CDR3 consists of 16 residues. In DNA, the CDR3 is TGTGCCAGCTCACCGAAAGACAGGGTTTACGCAGATACGCAGTATTTT. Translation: CASSPKDRVYADTQYF.

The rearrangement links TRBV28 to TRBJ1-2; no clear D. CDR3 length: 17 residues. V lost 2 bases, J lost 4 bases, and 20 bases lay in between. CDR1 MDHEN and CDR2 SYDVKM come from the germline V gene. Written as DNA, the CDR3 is TGTGCCAGCAGTTTACTACCGTGGGCAGGCGAAGTCTATGGCTACACCTTC. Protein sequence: CASSLLPWAGEVYGYTF.

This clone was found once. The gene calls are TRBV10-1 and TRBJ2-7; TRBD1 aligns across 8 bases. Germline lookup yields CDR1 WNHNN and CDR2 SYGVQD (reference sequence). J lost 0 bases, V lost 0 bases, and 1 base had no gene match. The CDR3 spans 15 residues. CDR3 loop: CASSESGTGSYEQYF. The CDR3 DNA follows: TGCGCCAGCAGTGAGTCGGGGACAGGCTCCTACGAGCAGTACTTC.

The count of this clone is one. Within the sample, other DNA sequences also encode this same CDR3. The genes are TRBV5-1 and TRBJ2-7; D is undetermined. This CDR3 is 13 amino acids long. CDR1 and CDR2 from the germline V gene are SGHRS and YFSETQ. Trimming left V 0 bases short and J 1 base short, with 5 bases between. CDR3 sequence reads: CASSLGQSYEQYF. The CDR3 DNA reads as TGCGCCAGCAGCTTGGGGCAGTCCTACGAGCAGTACTTC. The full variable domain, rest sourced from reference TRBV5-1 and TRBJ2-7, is KAGVTQTPRYLIKTRGQQVTLSCSPISGHRSVSWYQQTPGQGLQFLFEYFSETQRNKGNFPGRFSGRQFSNSRSEMNVSTLELGDSALYLCASSLGQSYEQYFGPGTRLTVT.

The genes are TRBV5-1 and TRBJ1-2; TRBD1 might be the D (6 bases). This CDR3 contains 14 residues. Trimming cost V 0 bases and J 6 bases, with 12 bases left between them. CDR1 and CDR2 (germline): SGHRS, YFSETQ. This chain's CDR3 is CASSLAFEGDGYTF. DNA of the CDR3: TGCGCCAGCAGCTTGGCCTTCGAGGGGGATGGCTACACCTTC.

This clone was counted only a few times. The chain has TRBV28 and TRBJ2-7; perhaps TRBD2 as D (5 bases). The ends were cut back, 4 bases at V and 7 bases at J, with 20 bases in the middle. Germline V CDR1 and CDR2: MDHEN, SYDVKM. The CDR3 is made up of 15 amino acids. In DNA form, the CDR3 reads TGTGCCAGCAGTTCCACCCGGGATTTCTTTGGAGAGCAGTACTTC. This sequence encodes CASSSTRDFFGEQYF. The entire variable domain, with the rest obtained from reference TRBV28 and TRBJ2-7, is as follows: DVKVTQSSRYLVKRTGEKVFLECVQDMDHENMFWYRQDPGLGLRLIYFSYDVKMKEKGDIPEGYSVSREKKERFSLILESASTNQTSMYLCASSSTRDFFGEQYFGPGTRLTVT.

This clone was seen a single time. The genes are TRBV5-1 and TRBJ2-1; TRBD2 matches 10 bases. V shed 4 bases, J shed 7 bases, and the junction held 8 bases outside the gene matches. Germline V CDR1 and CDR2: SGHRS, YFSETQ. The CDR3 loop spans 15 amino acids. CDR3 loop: CASSGGTSGKNEQFF. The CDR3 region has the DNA TGCGCCAGCAGCGGTGGAACTAGCGGGAAGAATGAGCAGTTCTTC.

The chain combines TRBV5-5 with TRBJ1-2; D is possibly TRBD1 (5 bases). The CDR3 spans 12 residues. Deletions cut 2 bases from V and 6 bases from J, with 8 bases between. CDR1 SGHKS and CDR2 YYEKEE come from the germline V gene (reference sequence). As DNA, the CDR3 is TGTGCCAGCAGCTTACAGGTAGATGGCTACACCTTC. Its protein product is CASSLQVDGYTF.

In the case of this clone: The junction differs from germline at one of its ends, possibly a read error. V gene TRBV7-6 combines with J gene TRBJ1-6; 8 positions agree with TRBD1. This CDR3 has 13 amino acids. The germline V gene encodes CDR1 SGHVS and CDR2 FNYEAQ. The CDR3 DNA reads TGTGCCAGCGGGACAGGCGTTAATTCGCCCCTCCACTTT. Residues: CASGTGVNSPLHF.

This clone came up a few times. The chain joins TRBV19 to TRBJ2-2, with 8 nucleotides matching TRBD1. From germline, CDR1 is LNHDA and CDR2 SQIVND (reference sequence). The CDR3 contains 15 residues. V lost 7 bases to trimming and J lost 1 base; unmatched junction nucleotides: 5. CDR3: CASTMGQVNTGELFF. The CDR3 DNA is TGTGCCAGTACCATGGGACAGGTGAACACCGGGGAGCTGTTTTTT.

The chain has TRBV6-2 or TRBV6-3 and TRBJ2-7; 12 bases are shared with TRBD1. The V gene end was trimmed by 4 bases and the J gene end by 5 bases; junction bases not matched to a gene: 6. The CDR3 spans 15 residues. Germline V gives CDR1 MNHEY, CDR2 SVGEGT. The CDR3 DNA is TGTGCCAGCAGTTGGGCCGGGACAGGGGGCCACGAGCAGTACTTC. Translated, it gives CASSWAGTGGHEQYF.

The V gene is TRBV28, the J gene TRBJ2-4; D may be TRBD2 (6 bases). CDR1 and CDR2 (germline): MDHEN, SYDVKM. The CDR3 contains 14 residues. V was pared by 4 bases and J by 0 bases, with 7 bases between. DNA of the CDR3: TGTGCCAGCAGTTCCGGGGGAGCCAAAAACATTCAGTACTTC. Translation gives CASSSGGAKNIQYF.

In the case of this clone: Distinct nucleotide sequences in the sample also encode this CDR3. DNA of the CDR3: TGTGCCAGCAGCTTAGAGGCGACAGGGGGCTCCTACGAGCAGTACTTC. Translating gives CASSLEATGGSYEQYF. V is TRBV7-2 and J is TRBJ2-7; 9 positions match TRBD1. The CDR3 consists of 16 residues. In germline, CDR1 is SGHTA, CDR2 FQGNSA. V was clipped by 1 base and J by 0 bases; unmatched bases: 4.

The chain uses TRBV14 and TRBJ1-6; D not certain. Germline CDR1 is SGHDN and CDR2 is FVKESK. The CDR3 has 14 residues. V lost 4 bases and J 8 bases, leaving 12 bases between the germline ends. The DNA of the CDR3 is TGTGCCAGCAGCCTCCTAGTAGTGGATTCACCCCTCCACTTT. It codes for CASSLLVVDSPLHF.

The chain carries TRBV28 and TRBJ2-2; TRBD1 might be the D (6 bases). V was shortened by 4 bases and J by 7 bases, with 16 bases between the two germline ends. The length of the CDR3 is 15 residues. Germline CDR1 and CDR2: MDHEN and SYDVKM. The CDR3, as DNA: TGTGCCAGCAGTTCCTCGGGACAATCCCGCGGGGAGCTGTTTTTT. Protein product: CASSSSGQSRGELFF.

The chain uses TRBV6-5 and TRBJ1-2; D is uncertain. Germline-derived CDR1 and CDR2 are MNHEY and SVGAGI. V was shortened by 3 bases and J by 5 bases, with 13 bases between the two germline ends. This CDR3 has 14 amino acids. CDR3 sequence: CASSYEFSGYGYTF. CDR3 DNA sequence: TGTGCCAGCAGTTATGAATTTTCGGGGTATGGCTACACCTTC.

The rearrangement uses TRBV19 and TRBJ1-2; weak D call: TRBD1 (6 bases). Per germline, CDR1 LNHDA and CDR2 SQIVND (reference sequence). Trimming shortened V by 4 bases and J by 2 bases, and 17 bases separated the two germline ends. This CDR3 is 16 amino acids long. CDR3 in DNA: TGTGCCAGTAGTACAATCTCGGACAGAAGGAACTATGGCTACACCTTC. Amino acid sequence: CASSTISDRRNYGYTF.